A single sample is the source of the 9 T cell receptor beta chains below, sequenced in a study of shared clonotypes between healthy human individuals. Assay: immunoSEQ multiplex PCR; the TCRdb copy retains only in-frame clones and omits some. The sample records 2 million to 3 million clones, 93% being singletons. Material for sequencing was naive CD4+ T cells from PBMCs. As to subset: CD45RA+ positively selected. These receptor sequences come from a man aged 18 to 30 in good health. Some clones in this sample may be carry-over from other donors' samples.

The J gene is TRBJ2-1, the V gene TRBV4-2; tentative D call: TRBD2 (6 bases). Trimming shortened V by 1 base and J by 8 bases, and 12 bases separated the two germline ends. CDR1 is LGHNA, CDR2 YNFKEQ, per germline. CDR3 length equals 14 residues. The CDR3 here is CASSQGTRGDEQFF. Here the CDR3 DNA reads TGTGCCAGCAGCCAAGGAACGCGGGGCGATGAGCAGTTCTTC.

The CDR3 DNA is TGTGCCAGCACCCCTGGGGGGACAGGGGCCAATCAGCCCCAGCATTTT. Its protein product is CASTPGGTGANQPQHF. V usage is TRBV7-9 and J usage is TRBJ1-5; 10 nucleotides line up with TRBD1. Per the germline V gene, CDR1 is SEHNR and CDR2 is FQNEAQ (reference sequence). After removal of 7 bases from V and 3 bases from J, the junction contained 9 bases not matched to a gene. The length of the CDR3 is 16 residues.

This clone came up once. This chain connects TRBV5-4 to TRBJ2-7, with a possible D match to TRBD1 (6 bases). CDR3 length: 15 residues. The V and J ends lost 2 bases and 3 bases respectively, with 15 bases between them. In germline, CDR1 is SGHNT, CDR2 YYREEE (reference sequence). The CDR3 here is CASSFLVTGNYEQYF. The CDR3 region has the DNA TGTGCCAGCAGCTTCCTCGTGACAGGAAACTACGAGCAGTACTTC. Filled out from reference TRBV5-4 and TRBJ2-7, the complete variable domain reads ETGVTQSPTHLIKTRGQQVTLRCSSQSGHNTVSWYQQALGQGPQFIFQYYREEENGRGNFPPRFSGLQFPNYSSELNVNALELDDSALYLCASSFLVTGNYEQYFGPGTRLTVT.

The chain carries TRBV5-1 and TRBJ1-1, with D possibly TRBD1 on 5 matching bases. The CDR3 loop spans 13 amino acids. The V end lost 2 bases, the J end lost 1 base, and 6 bases lay between the germline ends. Germline assignment: CDR1 SGHRS and CDR2 YFSETQ. As DNA, the CDR3 is TGCGCCAGCAGCTTCGGACAGAACACTGAAGCTTTCTTT. Translating gives CASSFGQNTEAFF.

This rearrangement joins TRBV5-4 to TRBJ2-1; D gene ambiguous. CDR3 length: 13 residues. Trimming left V 10 bases short and J 3 bases short, with 14 bases between. CDR1 SGHNT and CDR2 YYREEE come from the germline V gene (reference sequence). In nucleotides, the CDR3 is TGTGCCTCGGCAAAACTCGACTACAATGAGCAGTTCTTC. Amino acids: CASAKLDYNEQFF. Combining the CDR3 with reference TRBV5-4 and TRBJ2-1 gives the whole variable domain ETGVTQSPTHLIKTRGQQVTLRCSSQSGHNTVSWYQQALGQGPQFIFQYYREEENGRGNFPPRFSGLQFPNYSSELNVNALELDDSALYLCASAKLDYNEQFFGPGTRLTVL.

The chain combines TRBV4-1 with TRBJ2-5, with 7 bases fitting TRBD2. The better agreement between TRBJ2-7 and the DNA end casts doubt on the J call. This CDR3 region has 16 residues. CDR1 and CDR2 (germline): MGHRA, YSYEKL. For the CDR3, the DNA is TGCGCCAGCAGCCAAGGGAGCCTAGCGGATACCTACGAGCAGTACTTC. Protein product: CASSQGSLADTYEQYF.

The chain uses TRBV5-5 and TRBJ1-2; no clear D. Trimming cost V 0 bases and J 8 bases, with 8 bases left between them. CDR1 is SGHKS and CDR2 is YYEKEE in the germline V gene (reference sequence). This CDR3 contains 12 residues. The CDR3 is CASSLVRSGYTF. In DNA form, the CDR3 reads TGTGCCAGCAGCTTGGTGAGGAGCGGCTACACCTTC.

This chain connects TRBV11-2 to TRBJ2-5, with a possible D match to TRBD2 (6 bases). The V end lost 5 bases, the J end lost 7 bases, and 17 bases lay between the germline ends. CDR3 length: 14 amino acids. CDR1 SGHAT and CDR2 FQNNGV come from the germline V gene. The CDR3 sequence is CASSATGGSPTQYF. The CDR3 region has the DNA TGTGCCAGCAGCGCGACCGGGGGTTCCCCGACCCAGTACTTC.

The genes are TRBV11-3 and TRBJ2-6; D call uncertain. Germline lookup yields CDR1 SGHNT and CDR2 YENEEA. V was pared by 5 bases and J by 2 bases, with 7 bases between. CDR3 length: 14 residues. In nucleotides, the CDR3 is TGTGCCAGCAGCCTGAGCACTGGGGCCAACGTCCTGACTTTC. Amino acids: CASSLSTGANVLTF.